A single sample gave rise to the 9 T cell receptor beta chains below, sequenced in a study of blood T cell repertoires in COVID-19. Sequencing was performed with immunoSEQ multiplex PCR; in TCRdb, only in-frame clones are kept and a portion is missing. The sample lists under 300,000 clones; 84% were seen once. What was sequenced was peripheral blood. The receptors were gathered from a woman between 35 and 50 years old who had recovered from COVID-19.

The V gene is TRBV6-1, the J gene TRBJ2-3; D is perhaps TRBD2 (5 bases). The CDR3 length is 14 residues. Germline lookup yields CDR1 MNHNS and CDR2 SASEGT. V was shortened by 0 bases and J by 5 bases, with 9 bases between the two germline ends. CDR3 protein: CASSEAGSRDTQYF. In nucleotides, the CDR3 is TGTGCCAGCAGTGAAGCTGGGAGCCGAGATACGCAGTATTTT.

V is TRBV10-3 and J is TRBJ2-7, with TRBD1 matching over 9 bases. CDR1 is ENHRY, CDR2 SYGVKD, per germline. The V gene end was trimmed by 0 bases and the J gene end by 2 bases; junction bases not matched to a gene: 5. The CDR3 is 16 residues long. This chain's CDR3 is CAISESRGTGTYEQYF. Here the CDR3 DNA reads TGTGCCATCAGTGAGTCGAGGGGGACAGGGACCTACGAGCAGTACTTC.

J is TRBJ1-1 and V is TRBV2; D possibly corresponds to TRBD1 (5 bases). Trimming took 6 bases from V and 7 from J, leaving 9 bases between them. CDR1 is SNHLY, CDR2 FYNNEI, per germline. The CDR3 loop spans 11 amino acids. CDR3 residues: CASRAQGEAFF. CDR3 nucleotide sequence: TGTGCCAGCAGGGCTCAGGGTGAAGCTTTCTTT.

The CDR3 sequence: CASSLTGGSSPLHF. As DNA, the CDR3 is TGTGCCAGCAGCCTGACAGGGGGTAGTTCACCCCTCCACTTT. V is TRBV9 and J is TRBJ1-6, with TRBD1 matching 9 bases. This CDR3 contains 14 residues. V lost 4 bases to trimming and J lost 9 bases; unmatched junction nucleotides: 5. Germline CDR1 SGDLS, CDR2 YYNGEE.

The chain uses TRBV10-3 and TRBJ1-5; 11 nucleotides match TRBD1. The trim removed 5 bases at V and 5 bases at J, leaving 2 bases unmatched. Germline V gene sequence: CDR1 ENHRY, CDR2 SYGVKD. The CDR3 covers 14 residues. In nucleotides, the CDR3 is TGTGCCATCAGTCGGGACAGGGGGTATCAGCCCCAGCATTTT. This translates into CAISRDRGYQPQHF.

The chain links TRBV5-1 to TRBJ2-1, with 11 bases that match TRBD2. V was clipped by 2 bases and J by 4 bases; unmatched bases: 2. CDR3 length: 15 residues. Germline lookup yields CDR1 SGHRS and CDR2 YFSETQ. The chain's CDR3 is CASSFSGGGYNEQFF. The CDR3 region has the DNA TGCGCCAGCAGCTTTAGCGGGGGGGGATACAATGAGCAGTTCTTC.

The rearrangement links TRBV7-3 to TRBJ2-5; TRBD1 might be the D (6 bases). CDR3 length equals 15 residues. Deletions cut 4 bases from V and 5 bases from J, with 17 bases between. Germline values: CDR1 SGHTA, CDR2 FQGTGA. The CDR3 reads CASSSATGPSETQYF. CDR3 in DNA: TGTGCCAGCAGCTCCGCGACAGGCCCGAGTGAGACCCAGTACTTC.

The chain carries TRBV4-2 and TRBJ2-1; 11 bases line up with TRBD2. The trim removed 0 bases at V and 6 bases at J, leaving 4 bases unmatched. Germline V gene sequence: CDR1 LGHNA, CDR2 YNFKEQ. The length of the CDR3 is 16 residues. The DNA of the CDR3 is TGTGCCAGCAGCCAAGATTCTAGCGGGGGGTTCAATGAGCAGTTCTTC. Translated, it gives CASSQDSSGGFNEQFF.

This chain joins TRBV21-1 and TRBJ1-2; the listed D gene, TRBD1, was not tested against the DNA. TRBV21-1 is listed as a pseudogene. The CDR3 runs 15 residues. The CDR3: CASSRPDRRYYGYTF. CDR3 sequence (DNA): TGTGCCAGCAGCAGACCGGACAGGCGCTACTATGGCTACACCTTC.